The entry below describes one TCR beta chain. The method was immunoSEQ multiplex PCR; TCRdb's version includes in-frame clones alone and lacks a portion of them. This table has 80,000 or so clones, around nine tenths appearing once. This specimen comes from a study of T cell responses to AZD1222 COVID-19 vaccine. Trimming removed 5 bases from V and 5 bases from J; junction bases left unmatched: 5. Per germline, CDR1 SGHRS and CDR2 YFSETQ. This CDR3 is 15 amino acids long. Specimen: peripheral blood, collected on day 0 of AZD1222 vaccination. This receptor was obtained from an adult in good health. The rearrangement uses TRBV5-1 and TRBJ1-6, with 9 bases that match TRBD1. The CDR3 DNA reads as TGCGCCAGCAGGGTAGGGGACAGGGATAATTCACCCCTCCACTTT. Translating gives CASRVGDRDNSPLHF.